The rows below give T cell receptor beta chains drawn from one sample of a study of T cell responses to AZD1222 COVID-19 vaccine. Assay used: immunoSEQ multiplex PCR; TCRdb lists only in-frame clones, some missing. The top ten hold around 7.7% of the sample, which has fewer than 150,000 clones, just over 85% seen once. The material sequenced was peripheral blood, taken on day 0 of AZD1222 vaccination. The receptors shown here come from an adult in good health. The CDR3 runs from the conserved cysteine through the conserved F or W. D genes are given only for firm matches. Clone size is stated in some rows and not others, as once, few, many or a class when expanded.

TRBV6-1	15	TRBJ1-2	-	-	CASSEDFIRAQGYTF	TGTGCCAGCAGTGAAGACTTTATCAGGGCTCAGGGCTACACCTTC
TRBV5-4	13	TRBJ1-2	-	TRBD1	CASSVTGAGGYTF	TGTGCCAGCAGCGTTACAGGGGCGGGGGGCTACACCTTC
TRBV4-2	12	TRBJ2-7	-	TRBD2	CASSQKGGKQYF	TGTGCCAGCAGCCAGAAGGGAGGGAAGCAGTACTTC
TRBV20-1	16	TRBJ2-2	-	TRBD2	CSASPGLAGWTGELFF	TGCAGTGCTAGTCCGGGACTAGCGGGATGGACCGGGGAGCTGTTTTTT
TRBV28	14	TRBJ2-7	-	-	CASQVAQDSYEQYF	TGTGCCAGCCAAGTAGCGCAGGACAGCTACGAGCAGTACTTC
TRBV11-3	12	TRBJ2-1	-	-	CASSNVSNEQFF	TGTGCCAGCAGTAATGTTTCAAATGAGCAGTTCTTC
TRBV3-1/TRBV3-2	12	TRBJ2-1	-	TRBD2	CASGTSSNEQFF	TGTGCTAGTGGGACTAGCAGCAATGAGCAGTTCTTC
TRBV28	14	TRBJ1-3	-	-	CASSSGLSGNTIYF	TGTGCCAGCAGCTCAGGGTTATCTGGAAACACCATATATTTT
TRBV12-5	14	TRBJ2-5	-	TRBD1	CASAPGQNQETQYF	TGTGCTAGTGCCCCGGGACAGAATCAAGAGACCCAGTACTTC
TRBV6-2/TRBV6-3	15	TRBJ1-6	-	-	CASSYTRQPNSPLHF	TGTGCCAGCAGTTATACCCGACAGCCTAATTCACCCCTCCACTTT
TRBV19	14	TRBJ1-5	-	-	CASNGEYSNQPQHF	TGTGCCAGTAACGGCGAATATAGCAATCAGCCCCAGCATTTT
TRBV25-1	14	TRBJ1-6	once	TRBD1	CASRGTGDNSPLHF	TGTGCCAGCAGGGGGACAGGCGATAATTCACCCCTCCACTTT
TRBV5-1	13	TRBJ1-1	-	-	CASSSGPNTEAFF	TGCGCCAGCAGCAGCGGACCGAACACTGAAGCTTTCTTT
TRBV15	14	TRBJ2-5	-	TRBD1	CATSISGGMETQYF	TGTGCCACCAGCATATCAGGGGGCATGGAGACCCAGTACTTC
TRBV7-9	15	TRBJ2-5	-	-	CASSLRGSRAETQYF	TGTGCCAGCAGCTTACGTGGGAGTAGGGCCGAGACCCAGTACTTC
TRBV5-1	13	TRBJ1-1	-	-	CASSLVVNTEAFF	TGCGCCAGCAGCTTGGTAGTGAACACTGAAGCTTTCTTT
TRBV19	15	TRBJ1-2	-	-	CASTSVGDGRKSYTF	TGTGCCAGTACCTCGGTGGGGGACGGCAGGAAGAGCTACACCTTC
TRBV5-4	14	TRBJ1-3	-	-	CASSQGYNGNTIYF	TGTGCCAGCAGTCAAGGATATAATGGAAACACCATATATTTT
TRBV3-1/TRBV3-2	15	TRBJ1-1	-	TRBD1	CASSQLGQEGTEAFF	TGTGCCAGCAGCCAATTGGGACAGGAAGGGACTGAAGCTTTCTTT
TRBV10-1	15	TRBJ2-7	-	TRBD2	CASSEGTSGKHEQYF	TGCGCCAGCAGTGAGGGGACTAGCGGGAAACACGAGCAGTACTTC
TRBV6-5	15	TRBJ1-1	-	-	CASSYLGTLNTEAFF	TGTGCCAGCAGTTACTTGGGGACCTTGAACACTGAAGCTTTCTTT
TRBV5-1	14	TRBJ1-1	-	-	CASSLSLEGTEAFF	TGCGCCAGCAGCTTGTCTCTGGAGGGCACTGAAGCTTTCTTT
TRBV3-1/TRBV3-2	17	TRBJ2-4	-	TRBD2	CASSHLAGGIAKNIQYF	TGTGCCAGCAGCCACCTAGCGGGGGGCATTGCCAAAAACATTCAGTACTTC
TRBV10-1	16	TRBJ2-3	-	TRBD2	CASSLPGGGRTDTQYF	TGCGCCAGCAGTTTGCCCGGGGGGGGTCGCACAGATACGCAGTATTTT
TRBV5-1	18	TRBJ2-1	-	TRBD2	CASSVALAAGGIYNEQFF	TGCGCCAGCAGCGTAGCTTTGGCAGCGGGGGGTATATACAATGAGCAGTTCTTC
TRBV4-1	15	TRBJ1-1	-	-	CASSQVGGSRTEAFF	TGCGCCAGCAGCCAAGTAGGAGGGTCGAGGACTGAAGCTTTCTTT
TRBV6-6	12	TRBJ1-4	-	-	CATSRAREKLFF	TGTGCCACATCGAGGGCCAGGGAAAAACTGTTTTTT
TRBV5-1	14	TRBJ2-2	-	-	CASSLSGNTGELFF	TGCGCCAGCAGCTTGTCGGGAAACACCGGGGAGCTGTTTTTT
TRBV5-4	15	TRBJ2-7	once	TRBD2	CASSPKGGGWGEQYF	TGTGCCAGCAGCCCAAAGGGCGGGGGTTGGGGGGAGCAGTACTTC
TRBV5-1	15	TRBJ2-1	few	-	CASRTGTGSYNEQFF	TGCGCCAGCCGAACCGGGACTGGGTCCTACAATGAGCAGTTCTTC
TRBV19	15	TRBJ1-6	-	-	CASSFGESPGSPLHF	TGTGCCAGTAGTTTTGGGGAATCGCCGGGTTCACCCCTCCACTTT
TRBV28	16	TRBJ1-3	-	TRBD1	CASSLLQGGSGNTIYF	TGTGCCAGCAGTTTACTACAGGGGGGGTCTGGAAACACCATATATTTT
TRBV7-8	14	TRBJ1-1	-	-	CASGIFGQSREAFF	TGTGCCAGCGGTATCTTCGGACAGTCCAGGGAAGCTTTCTTT
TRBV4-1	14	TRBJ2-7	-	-	CASSQDFNTPEQYF	TGCGCCAGCAGCCAAGATTTTAACACACCGGAGCAGTACTTC
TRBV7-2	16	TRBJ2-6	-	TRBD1	CASSRDRSSGANVLTF	TGTGCCAGCAGCAGGGACAGGAGCTCTGGGGCCAACGTCCTGACTTTC
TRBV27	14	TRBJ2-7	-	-	CASSFRGTSSEQYF	TGTGCCAGCAGTTTTCGCGGGACCTCTAGTGAGCAGTACTTC
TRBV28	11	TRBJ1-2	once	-	CATIGDYGYTF	TGTGCCACGATTGGGGACTATGGCTACACCTTC
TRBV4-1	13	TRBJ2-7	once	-	CASSQDHLTSMYF	TGCGCCAGCAGCCAAGATCATTTAACTAGTATGTACTTC
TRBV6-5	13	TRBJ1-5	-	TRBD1	CASSRQGGQPQHF	TGTGCCAGCAGTCGGCAGGGGGGGCAGCCCCAGCATTTT
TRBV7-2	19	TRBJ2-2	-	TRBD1	CASSSQDRGSRGPTGELFF	TGTGCCAGCAGCTCCCAGGACAGGGGTAGTAGGGGACCCACCGGGGAGCTGTTTTTT